Listed below are T cell receptor beta chains from one sample, sequenced in a study of blood T cell repertoires in COVID-19. Using immunoSEQ multiplex PCR, the repertoire was profiled, and TCRdb retains in-frame clones only, with some absent. Among 280,000 or so clones listed, about 85% were seen once. Material for sequencing was PBMCs or T cells enriched from blood (not recorded which). These receptors came from a woman between 50 and 59 years old who had recovered from COVID-19. Both conserved end residues are part of each CDR3. The order of the fields is V gene, J gene, D gene, clone size, CDR3 DNA, CDR3 protein. D genes are given only for firm matches. Where a row states a size, it is once, few, many or the class of an expanded clone; other rows omit it.

>TRBV27|TRBJ1-2|TRBD1|NA
TGTGCCAGCAGCTTACTGGGGACAGCAAACTATGGCTACACCTTC
CASSLLGTANYGYTF
>TRBV7-3|TRBJ2-1|TRBD2|few
TGTGCCAGCAGTCCCCAGCGGGGGGGGTACAATGAGCAGTTCTTC
CASSPQRGGYNEQFF
>TRBV12-3/TRBV12-4|TRBJ1-1|NA|NA
TGTGCCAGCAGTTTAAGCCCGACAATTGAAGCTTTCTTT
CASSLSPTIEAFF
>TRBV3-1/TRBV3-2|TRBJ2-2|TRBD1|NA
TGTGCCAGCAGCCAGGAAGGACAGGGGGCGGCGAACACCGGGGAGCTGTTTTTT
CASSQEGQGAANTGELFF
>TRBV28|TRBJ1-2|NA|once
TGTGCCAGCAGTTCAGTGGACAGATTTAACTATGGCTACACCTTC
CASSSVDRFNYGYTF
>TRBV5-6|TRBJ1-2|NA|NA
TGTGCCAGCAGCGAGGGATATGGGGAAGAGGGGGAAAACTATGGCTACACCTTC
CASSEGYGEEGENYGYTF
>TRBV6-2/TRBV6-3|TRBJ2-2|NA|NA
TGTGCCAGCAGTACACAACAGGGTATGCTGGTCGGCACCGGGGAGCTGTTTTTT
CASSTQQGMLVGTGELFF
>TRBV28|TRBJ1-1|NA|NA
TGTGCCAGCAGTTTAATGGCGGGCAGGGGTGAAGCTTTCTTT
CASSLMAGRGEAFF
>TRBV6-1|TRBJ2-7|TRBD2|NA
TGTGCCAGCAGTGAAAACATAGCGGGAGTCTACGAGCAGTACTTC
CASSENIAGVYEQYF
>TRBV7-2|TRBJ1-1|NA|once
TGTGCCAGCAGCCCGGGAGTCGAGAAAACCAAAGCTTTCTTT
CASSPGVEKTKAFF
>TRBV27|TRBJ1-1|NA|NA
TGTGCCAGCAGTTTAGGAGCGAACACTGAAGCTTTCTTT
CASSLGANTEAFF
>TRBV7-3|TRBJ2-3|TRBD2|once
TGTGCCAGCAGTCGGGGGGGCCCTGATACGCAGTATTTT
CASSRGGPDTQYF
>TRBV5-4|TRBJ1-5|NA|few
TGTGCCAGCAGCTTGGAGGGAGGAAGAAGCAATCAGCCCCAGCATTTT
CASSLEGGRSNQPQHF
>TRBV4-3|TRBJ2-3|TRBD1|NA
TGCGCCAGCAGCCTGGGACAGGCAGATACGCAGTATTTT
CASSLGQADTQYF
>TRBV3-1/TRBV3-2|TRBJ1-6|NA|NA
TGTGCCAGCAGCCGGGTAGGAGATAATTCACCCCTCCACTTT
CASSRVGDNSPLHF
>TRBV30|TRBJ1-6|NA|once
TGTGCCTGGAGTCTGGGACAAAATTCACCCCTCCACTTT
CAWSLGQNSPLHF
>TRBV30|TRBJ1-4|NA|NA
TGTGCCTGGAGTCTAGGAGGGGAAGCCGAAAAACTGTTTTTT
CAWSLGGEAEKLFF
>TRBV6-2/TRBV6-3|TRBJ2-3|NA|NA
TGTGCCAGCAGTTACTTAGAAGATACGCAGTATTTT
CASSYLEDTQYF
>TRBV27|TRBJ2-7|TRBD1|NA
TGTGCCAGCAGCCTACAGGGGACATACGAGCAGTACTTC
CASSLQGTYEQYF
>TRBV11-2|TRBJ1-4|NA|NA
TGTGCCAGCAGCCCAGGGCCCAGTAAACTGTTTTTT
CASSPGPSKLFF
>TRBV4-1|TRBJ2-7|NA|once
TGCGCCAGCAGCCAAGATCGGAGGGGCGACGAGCAGTACTTC
CASSQDRRGDEQYF
>TRBV6-2/TRBV6-3|TRBJ2-7|TRBD1|NA
TGTGCCAGCAGTCTTACACCGGGGACAGGGAGCGAGCAGTACTTC
CASSLTPGTGSEQYF
>TRBV7-9|TRBJ1-1|TRBD1|NA
TGTGCCAGCAGCTGGACAGGGCCCACTGAAGCTTTCTTT
CASSWTGPTEAFF
>TRBV28|TRBJ2-5|TRBD2|NA
TGTGCCAGCCTTAGCGGGGGCCGGGAGACCCAGTACTTC
CASLSGGRETQYF
>TRBV24-1|TRBJ2-3|TRBD2|NA
TGTGCCACCAGTGACTCCGGGACTAGCAACCCCCATACGCAGTATTTT
CATSDSGTSNPHTQYF
>TRBV30|TRBJ1-6|NA|NA
TGTGCCTGGAGTGGGACATCAGGAAGAAATTCACCCCTCCACTTT
CAWSGTSGRNSPLHF
>TRBV7-2|TRBJ1-6|NA|NA
TGTGCCAGCACCCCGGGGGGGAACTATAATTCACCCCTCCACTTT
CASTPGGNYNSPLHF
>TRBV5-8|TRBJ2-3|NA|NA
TGTGCCAGCAGCTTGGAGGGAGGTCGAGATACGCAGTATTTT
CASSLEGGRDTQYF
>TRBV13|TRBJ2-3|TRBD2|NA
TGTGCCAGCAGCTCAAATACCGCGGGGCCGGGAGGCACGCAGTATTTT
CASSSNTAGPGGTQYF
>TRBV6-4|TRBJ2-3|TRBD2|few
TGTGCCAGCAGTGAGGGGGGGGATACTACGCAGTATTTT
CASSEGGDTTQYF
>TRBV7-2|TRBJ2-1|NA|NA
TGTGCCAGCAGAAAGAAGGGGGCAGGAGGGAATGAGCAGTTCTTC
CASRKKGAGGNEQFF
>TRBV27|TRBJ2-7|TRBD2|NA
TGTGCCAGCAGTTTGTCTAGCGGGAGGGTTACCTACGAGCAGTACTTC
CASSLSSGRVTYEQYF